These 29 T cell receptor beta chains share one sample of origin, sequenced in a study of T-cell reconstitution after alpha-beta-depleted transplantation in children. Construction of the TCRbeta library involved unique molecular identifiers. From the PCR reads, TCRdb called clonotypes with MiXCR, one entry per CDR3 protein. The data show approximately 590,000 distinct CDR3 sequences, with roughly a tenth seen just once and about 4% held by the top ten. Sequenced material: PBMCs from the stem cell graft donor, taken from the stem cell graft. These TCRs come from a human donor who donated a stem cell graft to a child with acute myeloid leukemia.

This clonotype was picked up a small number of times. The rearrangement links TRBV29-1 to TRBJ1-4; 8 nucleotides line up with TRBD1. Germline values: CDR1 SQVTM, CDR2 ANQGSEA. With 8 bases clipped from V and 8 bases from J, the junction kept 10 bases outside the gene matches. The CDR3 runs to 13 residues. CDR3: CSTRQGSKEKLFF. DNA for the CDR3: TGCAGCACAAGACAGGGGAGTAAGGAAAAACTGTTTTTT.

This clonotype came up a few times. An end of the junction does not agree with germline; a read error may underlie this. CDR3 in amino acids: CATIRVGGGLREQYF. The CDR3 region has the DNA TGTGCCACCATCAGAGTAGGAGGGGGCTTAAGGGAGCAGTACTTC. This rearrangement joins TRBV15 to TRBJ2-7; the D gene is possibly TRBD1 (7 bases). The CDR3 totals 15 residues. Germline-derived CDR1 and CDR2 are LNHNV and YYDKDF (reference sequence).

There are many counts of this clonotype. The chain uses TRBV7-3 and TRBJ2-3; D unclear. Trimming took off 5 bases at V and 1 base at J, with 10 bases between the two ends. The CDR3 covers 14 residues. Germline lookup yields CDR1 SGHTA and CDR2 FQGTGA. CDR3 residues: CASSLGPRTDTQYF. The CDR3 nucleotides are TGTGCCAGCAGCCTCGGACCGCGCACAGATACGCAGTATTTT.

This chain uses TRBV29-1 with TRBJ2-7; D is possibly TRBD2 (5 bases). The CDR3 spans 14 residues. Germline V gene sequence: CDR1 SQVTM, CDR2 ANQGSEA. V lost 3 bases and J 2 bases, leaving 14 bases between the germline ends. The CDR3 is CSVDGGKETYEQYF. The DNA for the CDR3 is TGCAGCGTTGATGGAGGCAAGGAAACCTACGAGCAGTACTTC.

This chain connects TRBV29-1 to TRBJ2-1; 7 bases are a match to TRBD2. The V gene end was trimmed by 4 bases and the J gene end by 5 bases; junction bases not matched to a gene: 14. Germline V gene data show CDR1 as SQVTM and CDR2 as ANQGSEA. The CDR3 runs to 16 residues. The CDR3 reads CSVGAGREGKHNEQFF. The DNA for the CDR3 is TGCAGCGTTGGGGCAGGGAGGGAAGGGAAGCACAATGAGCAGTTCTTC.

This clonotype was seen more than once but under ten times. The chain recombines TRBV28 with TRBJ2-5; 9 bases line up with TRBD1. This CDR3 contains 14 residues. Germline CDR1 is MDHEN and CDR2 is SYDVKM. J lost 2 bases, V lost 7 bases, and 5 bases had no gene match. This CDR3 is CASINRGLQETQYF. The CDR3 nucleotides read TGTGCCAGCATAAACAGGGGGCTGCAAGAGACCCAGTACTTC.

V is TRBV6-2 or TRBV6-3 and J is TRBJ2-7; a weak D match, TRBD1 (5 bases). Germline V gene data show CDR1 as MNHEY and CDR2 as SVGEGT. Trimming left V 5 bases short and J 4 bases short, with 18 bases between. The CDR3 has 15 amino acids. CDR3 amino acids: CASSTPTGLRYEQYF. CDR3 DNA: TGTGCCAGCAGTACACCTACAGGCCTGAGGTACGAGCAGTACTTC.

This clonotype was seen only a few times. The CDR3 nucleotides are TGTGCCAGCAGCTTAAGGATTTTGGCTGAAGCTTTCTTT. Its protein is CASSLRILAEAFF. The chain is built from TRBV11-2 and TRBJ1-1; D not certain. Per the germline V gene, CDR1 is SGHAT and CDR2 is FQNNGV. CDR3 length: 13 residues. Trimming left V 2 bases short and J 6 bases short, with 10 bases between.

This clonotype was observed many times. This sequence joins TRBV12-3 or TRBV12-4 and TRBJ2-3; 10 nucleotides line up with TRBD1. The CDR3 contains 15 residues. V lost 6 bases and J lost 5; bases outside the gene matches: 8. CDR3 nucleotide sequence: TGTGCCAGCAGACAGACAGGGGGCTATGGAGATACGCAGTATTTT. It codes for CASRQTGGYGDTQYF.

The V and J genes are TRBV5-1 and TRBJ2-3; 12 bases match TRBD2. This CDR3 is built from 16 residues. With 1 base clipped from V and 7 bases from J, the junction kept 7 bases outside the gene matches. The germline CDR1 and CDR2 sequences are SGHRS and YFSETQ. CDR3 region: CASSLPSGRAGNTQYF. In nucleotides, the CDR3 is TGCGCCAGCAGCTTGCCTAGCGGGAGGGCCGGGAATACGCAGTATTTT.

This clonotype turned up a few times. The chain has TRBV29-1 and TRBJ2-7, with TRBD2 matching over 14 bases. The CDR3 totals 14 residues. Germline lookup yields CDR1 SQVTM and CDR2 ANQGSEA. Germline trimming cut 5 bases from V and 4 bases from J; bases unmatched to any gene: 4. CDR3 in DNA: TGCAGCGTTCAGGGACTAGCGGGAGAATACGAGCAGTACTTC. Translated, it gives CSVQGLAGEYEQYF.

This clonotype was seen a few times. This chain links TRBV25-1 with TRBJ1-6, with D perhaps matching TRBD1 (5 bases). V lost 8 bases to trimming and J lost 9 bases, with 14 bases between them. Germline V lookup: CDR1 MGHDK, CDR2 SYGVNS. The CDR3 consists of 13 residues. CDR3 region: CASGVGVGSPLHF. CDR3 sequence (DNA): TGTGCCAGCGGGGTGGGGGTTGGTTCACCCCTCCACTTT.

The V and J genes are TRBV20-1 and TRBJ2-7, with TRBD2 matching 11 bases. The ends lost 8 bases at V and 5 bases at J; junction bases unmatched: 17. This CDR3 is built from 16 residues. Germline V lookup: CDR1 DFQATT, CDR2 SNEGSKA (reference sequence). The CDR3 DNA reads TGCAGTCCAAAGCAGGCTAGCGGGAGGTCTCTACACGAGCAGTACTTC. Its translation is CSPKQASGRSLHEQYF.

This sequence joins TRBV7-2 and TRBJ2-5; 8 bases map to TRBD2. This CDR3 spans 16 amino acids. Per the germline V gene, CDR1 is SGHTA and CDR2 is FQGNSA. With V trimmed by 5 bases and J by 0 bases, 8 bases remained unmatched. The CDR3 region has the DNA TGTGCCAGCAGCAGAGCGGGAGAATCGTACCAAGAGACCCAGTACTTC. This gives the protein CASSRAGESYQETQYF.

This clonotype has more than one count but fewer than ten. DNA for the CDR3: TGTGCCAGCAGTCAAGACCGGGACAATCCTGAAGCTTTCTTT. Translation gives CASSQDRDNPEAFF. The chain has TRBV7-3 and TRBJ1-1, with D tentatively TRBD1 (6 bases). The germline V gene has CDR1 SGHTA and CDR2 FQGTGA. The CDR3 runs 14 residues. Trimming cost V 6 bases and J 6 bases, with 17 bases left between them.

The gene calls are TRBV7-9 and TRBJ1-1; D ambiguous. CDR3 length equals 13 residues. Trimming pared 2 bases from V and 1 base from J, leaving 5 bases between. Germline V gene sequence: CDR1 SEHNR, CDR2 FQNEAQ (reference sequence). CDR3 sequence reads: CASSLFGNTEAFF. The CDR3 nucleotides read TGTGCCAGCAGCTTATTCGGGAACACTGAAGCTTTCTTT.

DNA of the CDR3: TGCAGTGCGGGGCAGGAAGAGACCCAGTACTTC. Its protein is CSAGQEETQYF. V and J are TRBV20-1 and TRBJ2-5, with D possibly being TRBD1 (5 bases). Germline V lookup: CDR1 DFQATT, CDR2 SNEGSKA (reference sequence). Trimming pared 6 bases from V and 3 bases from J, leaving 8 bases between. The length of the CDR3 is 11 residues.

This clonotype was counted between two and nine times. This sequence joins TRBV20-1 and TRBJ2-1, with D perhaps TRBD2 (6 bases). Looked up from germline, CDR1 is DFQATT and CDR2 is SNEGSKA (reference sequence). Trimming stripped 0 bases from V and 5 bases from J, with 14 bases between. The CDR3 is made up of 15 amino acids. The CDR3 here is CSAREGNQRDNEQFF. CDR3 in DNA: TGCAGTGCTAGAGAAGGGAACCAGCGGGACAATGAGCAGTTCTTC.

This clonotype was counted between two and nine times. The chain joins TRBV20-1 to TRBJ1-1; TRBD1 matches 8 bases. Germline V gene sequence: CDR1 DFQATT, CDR2 SNEGSKA (reference sequence). With V trimmed by 3 bases and J by 3 bases, 6 bases remained unmatched. This CDR3 comprises 14 residues. CDR3 nucleotides: TGCAGTGCTAGCTCAGGGGGCTTGTACACTGAAGCTTTCTTT. Translated: CSASSGGLYTEAFF.

In this sample, this clonotype turned up a few times. CDR3 region: CSARQGVSYEQYF. In DNA, the CDR3 is TGCAGCGCACGACAGGGGGTCTCCTACGAGCAGTACTTC. V is TRBV29-1 and J is TRBJ2-7; 9 bases line up with TRBD1. Germline V gene data show CDR1 as SQVTM and CDR2 as ANQGSEA. V shed 7 bases, J shed 0 bases, and the junction held 4 bases outside the gene matches. The CDR3 is made up of 13 amino acids.

This clonotype was detected a few times. The chain employs TRBV2 and TRBJ2-5, with 9 bases that match TRBD1. Per germline, CDR1 SNHLY and CDR2 FYNNEI. The junction had 11 bases not matched to a gene; V was cut back by 6 bases and J by 6 bases. The CDR3 consists of 15 residues. The CDR3 region is CASSDRDREKKTQYF. The DNA for the CDR3 is TGTGCCAGCAGCGACCGGGACAGGGAGAAAAAGACCCAGTACTTC.

This clonotype appeared many times. The V gene is TRBV27, the J gene TRBJ1-5, with TRBD1 as a possible D gene (5 bases). Germline CDR1 and CDR2: MNHEY and SMNVEV (reference sequence). Trimming pared 7 bases from V and 7 bases from J, leaving 11 bases between. The CDR3 is 12 residues long. The CDR3 reads CASKRGEQPQHF. For the CDR3, the DNA is TGTGCCAGCAAAAGGGGAGAGCAGCCCCAGCATTTT.

The chain couples TRBV12-3 or TRBV12-4 to TRBJ2-6, with 7 bases aligning to TRBD1. The CDR3 is 15 amino acids. The V and J ends lost 7 bases and 1 base, in that order; junction bases with no gene match: 4. The CDR3 is CASTPQGSGANVLTF. CDR3 DNA sequence: TGTGCCAGCACTCCACAGGGGTCTGGGGCCAACGTCCTGACTTTC.

There are a few counts of this clonotype. This chain links TRBV5-6 with TRBJ1-5; perhaps TRBD1 as D (5 bases). CDR3 length: 14 amino acids. Trimming took off 2 bases at V and 4 bases at J, with 10 bases between the two ends. The germline CDR1 and CDR2 sequences are SGHDT and YYEEEE. The CDR3 DNA is TGTGCCAGCAGCTTAAACAGGCGTAATCAGCCCCAGCATTTT. Its translation: CASSLNRRNQPQHF.

This clonotype has more than one count but fewer than ten. The genes are TRBV28 and TRBJ2-3; D gene ambiguous. The CDR3 covers 14 residues. CDR1 and CDR2 from the germline V gene are MDHEN and SYDVKM. Trimming removed 5 bases at V and 7 bases at J, with 16 bases between. CDR3 in amino acids: CASSPTTDHNTQYF. The CDR3 DNA follows: TGTGCCAGCAGTCCCACCACGGACCATAATACGCAGTATTTT.

V and J are TRBV29-1 and TRBJ2-5, with D possibly being TRBD1 (5 bases). Trimming took 6 bases from V and 6 from J, leaving 14 bases between them. Looked up from germline, CDR1 is SQVTM and CDR2 is ANQGSEA. CDR3 length: 12 residues. The CDR3 DNA is TGCAGCGTGAACCCTGACAGACAGACCCAGTACTTC. Protein product: CSVNPDRQTQYF.

J is TRBJ2-1 and V is TRBV4-3, with no clear D. CDR1 is LGHNA and CDR2 is YSLEER in the germline V gene. The CDR3 is 15 residues long. Trimming stripped 0 bases from V and 4 bases from J, with 10 bases between. The chain's CDR3 is CASSQDLEVYNEQFF. The CDR3 nucleotides read TGCGCCAGCAGCCAAGATTTAGAAGTTTACAATGAGCAGTTCTTC.

The V gene is TRBV28, the J gene TRBJ2-2, with D possibly being TRBD2 (6 bases). The CDR3 loop spans 13 amino acids. Germline V gene sequence: CDR1 MDHEN, CDR2 SYDVKM. With 8 bases removed from V and 0 bases from J, the gap between germline ends came to 7 bases. CDR3 region: CASWDSNTGELFF. The CDR3 nucleotides are TGTGCCAGCTGGGACTCGAACACCGGGGAGCTGTTTTTT. Based on the CDR3 plus reference TRBV28 and TRBJ2-2, the full variable domain is DVKVTQSSRYLVKRTGEKVFLECVQDMDHENMFWYRQDPGLGLRLIYFSYDVKMKEKGDIPEGYSVSREKKERFSLILESASTNQTSMYLCASWDSNTGELFFGEGSRLTVL.

This clonotype came up many times. This chain joins TRBV7-9 and TRBJ2-7; D might be TRBD1 (5 bases). The CDR3 covers 12 residues. Per germline, CDR1 SEHNR and CDR2 FQNEAQ (reference sequence). The ends were cut back, 5 bases at V and 6 bases at J, with 11 bases in the middle. CDR3 in DNA: TGTGCCAGCAGCCTTAGTCAGGGCGAGCAGTACTTC. Translated: CASSLSQGEQYF.